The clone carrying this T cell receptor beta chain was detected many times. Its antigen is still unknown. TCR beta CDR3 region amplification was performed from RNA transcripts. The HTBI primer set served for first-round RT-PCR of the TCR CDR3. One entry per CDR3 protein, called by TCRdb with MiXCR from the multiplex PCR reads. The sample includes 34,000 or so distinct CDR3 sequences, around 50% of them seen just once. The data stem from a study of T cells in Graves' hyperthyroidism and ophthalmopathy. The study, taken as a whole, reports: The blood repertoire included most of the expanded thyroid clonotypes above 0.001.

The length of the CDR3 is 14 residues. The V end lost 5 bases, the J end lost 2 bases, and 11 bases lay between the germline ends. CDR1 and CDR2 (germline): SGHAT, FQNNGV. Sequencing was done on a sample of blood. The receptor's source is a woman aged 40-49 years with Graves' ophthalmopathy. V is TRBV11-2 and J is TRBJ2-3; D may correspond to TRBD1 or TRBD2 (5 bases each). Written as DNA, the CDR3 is TGTGCCAGCAGCCCGGGACCGACCACAGATACGCAGTATTTT. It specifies CASSPGPTTDTQYF. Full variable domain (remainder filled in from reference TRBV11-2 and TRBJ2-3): EAGVAQSPRYKIIEKRQSVAFWCNPISGHATLYWYQQILGQGPKLLIQFQNNGVVDDSQLPKDRFSAERLKGVDSTLKIQPAKLEDSAVYLCASSPGPTTDTQYFGPGTRLTVL.